This T cell receptor beta chain was obtained from a study of cytomegalovirus exposure and HLA in healthy donors. General observations from the study: Among TCR beta chains, those listed as cytomegalovirus-associated numbered over 150. V- and J-gene trimming of TCR beta was linked (in a later analysis) to a missense DCLRE1C variant.

The CDR3 runs 14 residues. From germline, CDR1 is MNHNY and CDR2 SVGAGI (reference sequence). Trimming removed 6 bases from V and 7 bases from J; junction bases left unmatched: 8. The PCR had 60 Vbeta and 13 Jbeta primers. The table came from immunoSEQ multiplex PCR; TCRdb's copy has only in-frame clones and leaves some out. The data contain around 150,000 clones, under 75% of them singletons. Concerning this clone itself: The antigen is undetermined.

Sequencing was done on a sample of PBMCs. The gene calls are TRBV6-6 and TRBJ2-1, with 8 nucleotides matching TRBD2. This sequence originates from a woman in her sixties in good health and CMV-seropositive. This CDR3 reads CASRREGTTNEQFF. The CDR3 DNA sequence: TGTGCCAGCAGACGGGAGGGCACTACAAATGAGCAGTTCTTC.